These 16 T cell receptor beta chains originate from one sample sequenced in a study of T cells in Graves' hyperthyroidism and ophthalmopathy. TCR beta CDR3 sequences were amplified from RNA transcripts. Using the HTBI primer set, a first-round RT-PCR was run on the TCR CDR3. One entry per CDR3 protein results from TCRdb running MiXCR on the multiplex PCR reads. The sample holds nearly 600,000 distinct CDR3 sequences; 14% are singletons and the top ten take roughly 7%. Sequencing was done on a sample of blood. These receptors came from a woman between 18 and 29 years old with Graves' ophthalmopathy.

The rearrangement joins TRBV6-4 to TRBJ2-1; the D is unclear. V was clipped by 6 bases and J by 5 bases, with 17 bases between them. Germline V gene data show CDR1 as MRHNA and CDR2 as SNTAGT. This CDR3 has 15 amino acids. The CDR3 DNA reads TGTGCCAGCAGGAGCAGTGACCCTCCCCACAATGAGCAGTTCTTC. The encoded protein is CASRSSDPPHNEQFF.

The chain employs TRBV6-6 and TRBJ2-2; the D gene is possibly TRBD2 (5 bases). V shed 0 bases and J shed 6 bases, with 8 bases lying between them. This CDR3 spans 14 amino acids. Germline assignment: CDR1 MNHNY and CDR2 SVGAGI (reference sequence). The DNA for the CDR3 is TGTGCCAGCAGTTACTCGGAGGTTTCCGGGGAGCTGTTTTTT. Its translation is CASSYSEVSGELFF.

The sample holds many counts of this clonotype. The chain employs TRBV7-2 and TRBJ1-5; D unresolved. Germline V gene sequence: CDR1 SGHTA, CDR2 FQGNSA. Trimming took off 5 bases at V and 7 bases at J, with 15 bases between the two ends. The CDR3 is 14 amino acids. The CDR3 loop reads CASSLYRDEQPQHF. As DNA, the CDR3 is TGTGCCAGCAGCCTGTACAGAGATGAACAGCCCCAGCATTTT.

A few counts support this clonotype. The CDR3 DNA reads TGCGCCAGCAGCCCTTACAGGGATGCCTACGAGCAGTACTTC. Its protein product is CASSPYRDAYEQYF. The chain joins TRBV4-3 to TRBJ2-7, with D tentatively TRBD1 (6 bases). The CDR3 runs 14 residues. V lost 4 bases, J lost 2 bases, and 12 bases lay in between. CDR1 is LGHNA and CDR2 is YSLEER in the germline V gene.

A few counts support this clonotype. The CDR3 bases are TGTGCCAGCACTAGCCATCCGGCGGGCTACACCTTC. The encoded protein is CASTSHPAGYTF. The chain couples TRBV6-1 to TRBJ1-2; D remains ambiguous. The V end lost 7 bases, the J end lost 8 bases, and 14 bases lay between the germline ends. This CDR3 region has 12 residues. The germline V gene has CDR1 MNHNS and CDR2 SASEGT.

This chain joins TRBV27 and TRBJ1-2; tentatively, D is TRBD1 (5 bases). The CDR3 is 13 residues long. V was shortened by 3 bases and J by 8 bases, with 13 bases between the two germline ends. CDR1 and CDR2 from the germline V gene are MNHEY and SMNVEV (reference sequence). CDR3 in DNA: TGTGCCAGCAGTTTGAGGGGACCGAGAGGCTACACCTTC. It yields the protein CASSLRGPRGYTF.

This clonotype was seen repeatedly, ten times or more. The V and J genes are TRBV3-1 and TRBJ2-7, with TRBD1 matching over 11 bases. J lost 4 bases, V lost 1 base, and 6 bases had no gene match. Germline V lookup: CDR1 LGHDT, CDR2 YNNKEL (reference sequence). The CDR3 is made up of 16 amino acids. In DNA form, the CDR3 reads TGTGCCAGCAGCCAAGGACTCGGGACAGGGGGTTACGAGCAGTACTTC. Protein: CASSQGLGTGGYEQYF.

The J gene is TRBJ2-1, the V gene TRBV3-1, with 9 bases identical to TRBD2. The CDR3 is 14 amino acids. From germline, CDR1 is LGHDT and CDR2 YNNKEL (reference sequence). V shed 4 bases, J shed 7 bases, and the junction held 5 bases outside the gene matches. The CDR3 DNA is TGTGCCAGCAGCCCGATAGCGGGAGTTAATGAGCAGTTCTTC. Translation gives CASSPIAGVNEQFF.

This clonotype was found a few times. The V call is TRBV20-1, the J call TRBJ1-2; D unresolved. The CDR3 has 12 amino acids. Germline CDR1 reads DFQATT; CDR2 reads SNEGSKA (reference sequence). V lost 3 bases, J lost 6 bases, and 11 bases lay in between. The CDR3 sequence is CSASDGRNGYTF. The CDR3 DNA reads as TGCAGTGCTAGCGATGGTCGGAATGGCTACACCTTC.

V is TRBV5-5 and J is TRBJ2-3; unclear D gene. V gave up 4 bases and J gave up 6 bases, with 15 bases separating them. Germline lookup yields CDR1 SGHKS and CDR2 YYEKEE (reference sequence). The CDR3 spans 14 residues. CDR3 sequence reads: CASSPTYGHDTQYF. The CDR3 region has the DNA TGTGCCAGCAGCCCTACCTATGGGCACGATACGCAGTATTTT.

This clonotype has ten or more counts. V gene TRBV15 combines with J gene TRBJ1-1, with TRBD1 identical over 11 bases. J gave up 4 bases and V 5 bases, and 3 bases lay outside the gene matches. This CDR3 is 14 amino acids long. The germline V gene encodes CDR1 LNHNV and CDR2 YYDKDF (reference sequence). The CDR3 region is CATSRGQGATEAFF. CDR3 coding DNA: TGTGCCACCAGCCGCGGACAGGGGGCCACTGAAGCTTTCTTT.

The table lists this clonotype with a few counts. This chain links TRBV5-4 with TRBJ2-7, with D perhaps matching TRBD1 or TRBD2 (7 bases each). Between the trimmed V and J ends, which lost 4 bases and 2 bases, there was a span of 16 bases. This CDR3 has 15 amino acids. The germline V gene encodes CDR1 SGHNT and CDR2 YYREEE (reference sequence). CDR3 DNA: TGTGCCAGCAGCGCCCGGACTAGGGGGCCCTACGAGCAGTACTTC. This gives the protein CASSARTRGPYEQYF.

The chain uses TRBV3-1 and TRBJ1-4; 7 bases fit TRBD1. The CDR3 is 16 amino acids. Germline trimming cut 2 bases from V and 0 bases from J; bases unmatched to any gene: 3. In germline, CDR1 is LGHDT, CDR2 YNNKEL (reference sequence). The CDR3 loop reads CASSQPGQATNEKLFF. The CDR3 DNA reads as TGTGCCAGCAGCCAACCTGGACAGGCAACTAATGAAAAACTGTTTTTT.

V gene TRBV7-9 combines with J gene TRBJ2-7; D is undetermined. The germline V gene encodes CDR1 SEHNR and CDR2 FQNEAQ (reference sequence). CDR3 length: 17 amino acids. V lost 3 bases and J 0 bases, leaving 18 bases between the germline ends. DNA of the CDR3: TGTGCCAGCAGCTTGCCCCTCGTAGGCCCCCTCTCCTACGAGCAGTACTTC. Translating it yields CASSLPLVGPLSYEQYF.

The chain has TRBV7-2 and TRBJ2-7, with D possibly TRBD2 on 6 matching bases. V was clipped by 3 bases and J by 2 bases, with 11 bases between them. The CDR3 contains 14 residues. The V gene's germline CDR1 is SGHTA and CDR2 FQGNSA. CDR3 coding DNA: TGTGCCAGCAGCTTCCTTGGGAGGACCTACGAGCAGTACTTC. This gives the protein CASSFLGRTYEQYF.

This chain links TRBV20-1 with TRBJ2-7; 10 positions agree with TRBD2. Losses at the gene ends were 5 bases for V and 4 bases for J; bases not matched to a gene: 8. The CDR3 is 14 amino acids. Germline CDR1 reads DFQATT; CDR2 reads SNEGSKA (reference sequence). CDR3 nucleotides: TGCAGTGCTCTCCTAGCGGGAGAATGGTACGAGCAGTACTTC. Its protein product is CSALLAGEWYEQYF.